These 16 T cell receptor beta chains were all obtained from the same sample, sequenced in a study of blood T cells in healthy people across ages. A J-beta primer mix and a sample-barcoded 5' primer were used in a second PCR of about 7 to 11 cycles. In TCRdb, the 5' RACE reads were re-called with MiXCR into one record per CDR3 protein. The sample holds 800,000 to 950,000 distinct CDR3 sequences, around 46% seen once. Specimen: blood. These receptor sequences come from a young man in good health.

The chain joins TRBV20-1 to TRBJ2-7; D possibly corresponds to TRBD1 (5 bases). The DNA end is more similar to TRBJ2-5, so the J call may be wrong. Germline loops: CDR1 DFQATT, CDR2 SNEGSKA (reference sequence). The CDR3 has 13 residues. The CDR3 is CSANVPGKETQYF. The CDR3, as DNA: TGCAGTGCTAACGTCCCAGGGAAAGAGACCCAGTACTTC.

This clonotype was seen only a few times. V gene TRBV7-9 combines with J gene TRBJ1-4, with 10 bases identical to TRBD1. J was trimmed by 3 bases and V by 2 bases; bases with no gene match: 9. The CDR3 extends over 18 amino acids. Germline V lookup: CDR1 SEHNR, CDR2 FQNEAQ (reference sequence). Here the CDR3 reads CASSLRTGGGPANEKLFF. CDR3 nucleotide sequence: TGTGCCAGCAGCTTAAGGACAGGGGGAGGGCCAGCTAATGAAAAACTGTTTTTT.

There are a few counts of this clonotype. The gene calls are TRBV10-3 and TRBJ2-7; the match to TRBD1 covers 7 bases. V lost 4 bases and J lost 0; bases outside the gene matches: 6. The CDR3 is 15 residues long. Germline assignment: CDR1 ENHRY and CDR2 SYGVKD. CDR3 nucleotide sequence: TGTGCCATCAGTGCCGGACAGGTGTCCTCCTACGAGCAGTACTTC. Translating gives CAISAGQVSSYEQYF.

This clonotype was seen repeatedly, ten times or more. The rearrangement joins TRBV10-3 to TRBJ2-6; D unclear. The CDR3 totals 16 residues. V dropped 3 bases and J dropped 1 base, with 10 bases sitting between them. Germline assignment: CDR1 ENHRY and CDR2 SYGVKD. The DNA of the CDR3 is TGTGCCATCAGTGACAAACATTTGTCTGGGGCCAACGTCCTGACTTTC. This codes for CAISDKHLSGANVLTF.

This rearrangement joins TRBV9 to TRBJ2-1, with TRBD2 identical over 8 bases. J lost 8 bases, V lost 0 bases, and 7 bases had no gene match. The CDR3 runs to 15 residues. The germline gives CDR1 SGDLS, CDR2 YYNGEE. DNA of the CDR3: TGTGCCAGCAGCGTAGCAGTAGCGGGGCTTGATGAGCAGTTCTTC. As protein: CASSVAVAGLDEQFF.

The V call is TRBV28, the J call TRBJ1-5; the D gene is possibly TRBD1 (5 bases). CDR1 is MDHEN and CDR2 is SYDVKM in the germline V gene. The CDR3 extends over 16 amino acids. Trimming removed 5 bases from V and 0 bases from J, with 14 bases in between. CDR3 loop: CASSGTGGRSNQPQHF. The CDR3 DNA reads TGTGCCAGCAGTGGGACGGGGGGTCGTAGCAATCAGCCCCAGCATTTT.

This clonotype was detected a few times. The gene calls are TRBV3-1 and TRBJ2-1, with 9 bases aligning to TRBD2. CDR1 is LGHDT, CDR2 YNNKEL, per germline (reference sequence). The CDR3 consists of 15 residues. V lost 5 bases to trimming and J lost 5 bases; unmatched junction nucleotides: 7. CDR3 sequence reads: CASSLGLAPNNEQFF. The DNA of the CDR3 is TGTGCCAGCAGCTTAGGACTAGCGCCTAACAATGAGCAGTTCTTC.

V and J are TRBV6-5 and TRBJ2-1, with a tentative D call TRBD1 (6 bases). CDR3 length: 17 residues. Germline CDR1 reads MNHEY; CDR2 reads SVGAGI. V dropped 2 bases and J dropped 4 bases, with 18 bases sitting between them. Here the CDR3 reads CASSYGSTGLLYNEQFF. CDR3 nucleotide sequence: TGTGCCAGCAGTTACGGGTCGACAGGCCTCCTATACAATGAGCAGTTCTTC.

V usage is TRBV12-3 or TRBV12-4 and J usage is TRBJ1-1; TRBD1 is a possible D gene (5 bases). V lost 3 bases and J 1 base, leaving 12 bases between the germline ends. The CDR3 runs to 15 residues. CDR3 in DNA: TGTGCCAGCAGTTTCTCAGAGACAGCGAACACTGAAGCTTTCTTT. Translation gives CASSFSETANTEAFF.

The count of this clonotype is one. This chain joins TRBV15 and TRBJ2-3, with 10 bases matching TRBD2. CDR1 is LNHNV, CDR2 YYDKDF, per germline (reference sequence). This CDR3 has 20 residues. Trimming took 2 bases from V and 3 from J; bases not matched to a gene: 17. The CDR3 DNA is TGTGCCACCAGCAGATCCATAGCGGGGGGCAGGAATCTAGCAACAGATACGCAGTATTTT. Translation: CATSRSIAGGRNLATDTQYF.

This clonotype was seen many times. The chain carries TRBV4-3 and TRBJ2-3; D not resolved. V lost 3 bases to trimming and J lost 6 bases, with 16 bases between them. Germline lookup yields CDR1 LGHNA and CDR2 YSLEER. This CDR3 is built from 15 residues. CDR3 protein: CASSQGRLGADTQYF. The CDR3 region has the DNA TGCGCCAGCAGCCAGGGTAGACTTGGTGCGGATACGCAGTATTTT.

This clonotype was seen only a few times. The chain couples TRBV12-3 or TRBV12-4 to TRBJ2-5; D remains unclear. The J call is doubtful: the DNA matches TRBJ2-7 better. The CDR3 runs 14 residues. This chain's CDR3 is CASTPAGTFTEQYF. The CDR3 DNA reads TGTGCCAGCACCCCGGCTGGCACCTTTACCGAGCAGTACTTC.

This chain links TRBV27 with TRBJ2-1, with a weak D call TRBD1 (6 bases). V lost 11 bases and J lost 4, with 15 bases in between. Germline V lookup: CDR1 MNHEY, CDR2 SMNVEV (reference sequence). The CDR3 covers 13 residues. The CDR3: CAGGRGPYNEQFF. In nucleotides, the CDR3 is TGTGCCGGCGGCAGGGGACCTTACAATGAGCAGTTCTTC.

This clonotype turned up a few times. The rearrangement links TRBV20-1 to TRBJ2-7; 12 nucleotides match TRBD1. The CDR3 has 14 residues. After removal of 3 bases from V and 5 bases from J, the junction contained 5 bases not matched to a gene. CDR1 is DFQATT and CDR2 is SNEGSKA in the germline V gene (reference sequence). The DNA of the CDR3 is TGCAGTGCTAGTCCCGGGACAGGGGGCAACGAGCAGTACTTC. This translates into CSASPGTGGNEQYF.

This clonotype was counted only a few times. The chain employs TRBV27 and TRBJ1-2, with 12 bases lining up with TRBD1. Germline CDR1 reads MNHEY; CDR2 reads SMNVEV (reference sequence). The V segment lost 5 bases and the J segment 5 bases; nucleotides outside the gene matches: 6. This CDR3 is 15 amino acids long. The DNA for the CDR3 is TGTGCCAGCAGTCCCGGGACAGGGGGCGGGTATGGCTACACCTTC. Its translation is CASSPGTGGGYGYTF.

DNA for the CDR3: TGTGCCAGCAGCCAAGCACAGGGGAAGAGCTATGGCTACACCTTC. Encoded protein: CASSQAQGKSYGYTF. The chain links TRBV3-1 to TRBJ1-2; 7 bases fit TRBD1. Losses at the gene ends were 1 base for V and 4 bases for J; bases not matched to a gene: 6. CDR3 size: 15 residues. The germline CDR1 and CDR2 sequences are LGHDT and YNNKEL (reference sequence).